A selection of T cell receptor beta chains follows, all from one sample in a study of T cell repertoires in cytomegalovirus infection. The antigens for these receptors are not known. TCRdb analysed the reads with MiXCR anew, one entry per CDR3 protein. The data show approximately 600,000 distinct CDR3 sequences, 40% seen once. This sample comprised cultured PBMCs, obtained from culture after CMV antigen stimulation. These receptors were collected from a human donor in good health (CMV status not recorded). Some clones in this sample may be carry-over from other donors' samples. Both conserved end residues are part of each CDR3. A D gene is named only where the DNA matches it firmly. Only part of the rows carry a size: once, few, many, or a class if the clone is expanded.

>few|NA|TRBV6-6|TRBJ2-2
CASRIRGSGELFF
TGTGCCAGCAGGATCAGGGGTTCCGGGGAGCTGTTTTTT
>few|TRBD2|TRBV7-2|TRBJ2-3
CASSLEGTRGTDTQYF
TGTGCCAGCAGCTTAGAGGGGACTAGGGGCACAGATACGCAGTATTTT
>NA|TRBD1|TRBV9|TRBJ2-5
CASSSPTGQGWGQKETQYF
TGTGCCAGCAGCTCCCCTACGGGACAGGGATGGGGTCAAAAAGAGACCCAGTACTTC
>NA|TRBD1|TRBV7-6|TRBJ2-3
CASSDLTGEGDTQYF
TGTGCCAGCAGCGATTTGACAGGGGAAGGAGATACGCAGTATTTT
>once|NA|TRBV6-2/TRBV6-3|TRBJ1-6
CASSGDRISLLSYNSPLHF
TGTGCCAGCAGTGGAGACAGAATTTCTCTACTCTCCTATAATTCACCCCTCCACTTT
>NA|TRBD1|TRBV11-2|TRBJ2-1
CASSSGQGGYNEQFF
TGTGCCAGCAGCTCCGGACAGGGGGGATACAATGAGCAGTTCTTC
>many|TRBD2|TRBV7-2|TRBJ2-5
CASSLILAGRETQYF
TGTGCCAGCAGCTTAATTCTAGCGGGAAGAGAGACCCAGTACTTC
>NA|NA|TRBV18|TRBJ1-5
CASSPLGTPGGQPQHF
TGTGCCAGCTCACCATTGGGGACACCGGGCGGTCAGCCCCAGCATTTT
>few|TRBD2|TRBV7-8|TRBJ2-1
CASSKLAGDPSYNEQFF
TGTGCCAGCAGCAAATTAGCGGGGGACCCTTCCTACAATGAGCAGTTCTTC
>NA|TRBD1|TRBV7-9|TRBJ2-2
CALQGATGELFF
TGTGCCCTGCAGGGGGCCACCGGGGAGCTGTTTTTT
>NA|NA|TRBV11-3|TRBJ1-5
CASSLGGALGNQPQHF
TGTGCCAGCAGCTTAGGGGGGGCCCTTGGCAATCAGCCCCAGCATTTT
>NA|NA|TRBV20-1|TRBJ2-5
CSARDLRSTGTQYF
TGCAGTGCTAGAGATCTGCGGTCCACCGGGACCCAGTACTTC
>NA|TRBD2|TRBV5-4|TRBJ2-3
CASSLKLAGVTDTQYF
TGTGCCAGCAGCTTGAAGCTAGCGGGAGTGACAGATACGCAGTATTTT
>NA|TRBD2|TRBV7-2|TRBJ2-2
CASSKNGLAVQTGELFF
TGTGCCAGCAGCAAAAACGGACTAGCGGTGCAAACCGGGGAGCTGTTTTTT
>NA|NA|TRBV24-1|TRBJ1-2
CATSAGVGYGYTF
TGTGCCACCAGTGCCGGGGTCGGCTATGGCTACACCTTC
>NA|NA|TRBV12-3/TRBV12-4|TRBJ2-7
CASSFFDEQYF
TGTGCCAGCAGTTTCTTTGACGAGCAGTACTTC
>NA|NA|TRBV6-1|TRBJ2-1
CASSPRGTNEQFF
TGTGCCAGCAGTCCCCGAGGGACCAATGAGCAGTTCTTC
>many|NA|TRBV7-2|TRBJ2-1
CASSLGPNSYNEQFF
TGTGCCAGCAGCTTAGGACCGAACTCCTACAATGAGCAGTTCTTC
>NA|NA|TRBV3-1|TRBJ2-1
CASSHRQALGNEQFF
TGTGCCAGCAGCCACCGACAGGCACTGGGCAATGAGCAGTTCTTC
>NA|NA|TRBV12-3/TRBV12-4|TRBJ1-1
CASSLSAVSNTEAFF
TGTGCCAGCAGTTTGTCGGCAGTCTCGAACACTGAAGCTTTCTTT
>NA|NA|TRBV4-1|TRBJ1-5
CASSQDGGIGNQPQHF
TGCGCCAGCAGCCAAGATGGAGGAATAGGCAATCAGCCCCAGCATTTT
>NA|NA|TRBV12-3/TRBV12-4|TRBJ2-2
CASSPPTGNTGELFF
TGTGCCAGCAGTCCACCGACAGGGAACACCGGGGAGCTGTTTTTT
>many|TRBD1|TRBV7-2|TRBJ1-2
CASSEGQGRGYTF
TGTGCCAGCAGCGAGGGACAGGGGAGGGGCTACACCTTC
>NA|NA|TRBV11-2|TRBJ2-4
CATETQRGAIQYF
TGTGCCACCGAGACCCAACGTGGGGCCATTCAGTACTTC
>once|NA|TRBV7-9|TRBJ2-5
CASSSGFGQTQYF
TGTGCCAGCAGCTCAGGTTTCGGTCAGACCCAGTACTTC
>NA|NA|TRBV6-5|TRBJ2-7
CASSTRRSEQYF
TGTGCCAGCAGTACCAGGCGGAGCGAGCAGTACTTC
>few|TRBD2|TRBV5-4|TRBJ2-7
CASSLDRTGGQRRQYF
TGTGCCAGCAGCTTGGATAGAACGGGAGGGCAAAGGAGGCAGTACTTC
>NA|NA|TRBV6-6|TRBJ2-1
CASTPGRFGLNDYNEQFF
TGTGCCAGCACCCCTGGGAGGTTTGGACTAAATGACTACAATGAGCAGTTCTTC
>NA|TRBD1|TRBV27|TRBJ1-5
CASSLPLGQARGNQPQHF
TGTGCCAGCAGTTTACCCCTTGGACAGGCAAGGGGCAATCAGCCCCAGCATTTT
>NA|TRBD2|TRBV7-2|TRBJ2-1
CASSSLAGIIYNEQFF
TGTGCCAGCAGCTCTCTAGCGGGGATTATCTACAATGAGCAGTTCTTC
>few|NA|TRBV7-2|TRBJ2-5
CASSFREGTARETQYF
TGTGCCAGCAGCTTCCGAGAGGGGACGGCTCGGGAGACCCAGTACTTC
>NA|NA|TRBV12-5|TRBJ2-7
CASGLVIGGEQYF
TGTGCTAGTGGTTTGGTAATAGGTGGCGAGCAGTACTTC
>NA|NA|TRBV12-3/TRBV12-4|TRBJ1-1
CASSLGGGWTEAFF
TGTGCCAGCAGTTTGGGTGGGGGCTGGACTGAAGCTTTCTTT
>once|NA|TRBV5-4|TRBJ2-1
CASSRGPRDRYEQFF
TGTGCCAGCAGCCGAGGACCCAGGGACCGCTATGAGCAGTTCTTC
>NA|TRBD2|TRBV20-1|TRBJ2-7
CSAGGLAAHEQYF
TGCAGTGCTGGGGGACTAGCGGCCCACGAGCAGTACTTC
>few|TRBD2|TRBV6-1|TRBJ2-1
CASRTGGPAEQFF
TGTGCCAGCAGGACGGGGGGGCCGGCTGAGCAGTTCTTC
>NA|NA|TRBV10-3|TRBJ2-7
CAISESSGTVSLGSYEQYF
TGTGCCATCAGTGAGTCTTCCGGGACCGTATCCTTAGGGTCCTACGAGCAGTACTTC
>NA|NA|TRBV5-1|TRBJ1-4
CASSFSDFNEKLFF
TGCGCCAGCAGTTTCTCCGACTTTAATGAAAAACTGTTTTTT
>NA|NA|TRBV28|TRBJ2-3
CASTPSSRVGGRRYF
TGTGCCAGCACTCCTTCAAGTCGTGTGGGGGGACGGAGGTATTTT
>NA|TRBD2|TRBV4-2|TRBJ2-1
CASSQLSGRNYNEQFF
TGTGCCAGCAGCCAACTCAGCGGGAGGAACTACAATGAGCAGTTCTTC
>few|NA|TRBV20-1|TRBJ1-5
CSARPAARQPQHF
TGCAGTGCTAGACCCGCCGCACGTCAGCCCCAGCATTTT
>NA|TRBD1|TRBV7-2|TRBJ1-2
CASSHPSEQGLNYGYTF
TGTGCCAGCAGCCACCCTTCGGAACAGGGGCTGAACTATGGCTACACCTTC
>NA|TRBD1|TRBV7-9|TRBJ1-5
CASSLSMGSGTDNQPQHF
TGTGCCAGCAGCTTATCAATGGGTAGCGGGACAGACAATCAGCCCCAGCATTTT
>NA|TRBD2|TRBV11-2|TRBJ2-1
CASSLVSGSHSEQFF
TGTGCCAGCAGCTTAGTTAGCGGGAGTCATAGCGAGCAGTTCTTC
>NA|NA|TRBV28|TRBJ1-1
CASSQPGMNTEAFF
TGTGCCAGCAGTCAGCCAGGGATGAACACTGAAGCTTTCTTT
>few|TRBD1|TRBV12-3/TRBV12-4|TRBJ2-1
CASSFRTGPYNEQFF
TGTGCCAGCAGTTTTCGGACAGGACCCTACAATGAGCAGTTCTTC
>NA|TRBD2|TRBV7-2|TRBJ2-3
CASGLHSGTRVADTQYF
TGTGCCAGCGGATTACATTCCGGGACTAGAGTCGCCGATACGCAGTATTTT
>many|TRBD2|TRBV7-2|TRBJ2-7
CASSPWREGEQYF
TGTGCCAGCAGCCCGTGGAGGGAGGGGGAGCAGTACTTC
>NA|TRBD1|TRBV12-3/TRBV12-4|TRBJ2-5
CASRTGTAFQETQYF
TGTGCCAGCAGAACAGGGACAGCTTTTCAAGAGACCCAGTACTTC
>few|NA|TRBV18|TRBJ1-4
CASSPGLNEKLFF
TGTGCCAGCTCACCGGGCCTGAATGAAAAACTGTTTTTT
>NA|NA|TRBV7-9|TRBJ2-3
CASSLNSGSTDTQYF
TGTGCCAGCAGCCTCAACTCCGGGAGCACAGATACGCAGTATTTT
>NA|NA|TRBV12-3/TRBV12-4|TRBJ2-5
CASSLHFEGETQYF
TGTGCCAGCAGTTTACATTTTGAGGGAGAGACCCAGTACTTC
>NA|TRBD1|TRBV5-5|TRBJ2-7
CASGKMIGQGFDEQYF
TGTGCCAGCGGTAAAATGATCGGACAGGGATTTGACGAGCAGTACTTC
>NA|TRBD1|TRBV4-1|TRBJ2-1
CASSLAGTGGVGAINEQFF
TGCGCCAGCAGCCTCGCGGGGACAGGGGGCGTGGGAGCGATAAATGAGCAGTTCTTC
>NA|NA|TRBV5-4|TRBJ1-2
CASSPGGGNYGYTF
TGTGCCAGCAGCCCGGGGGGGGGGAACTATGGCTACACCTTC
>NA|NA|TRBV19|TRBJ2-1
CASRRLGPSYNEQFF
TGTGCCAGTAGAAGGTTGGGGCCCTCCTACAATGAGCAGTTCTTC
>NA|TRBD2|TRBV12-3/TRBV12-4|TRBJ2-1
CASTSSGISYNEQFF
TGTGCCAGCACATCTAGCGGGATATCTTACAATGAGCAGTTCTTC